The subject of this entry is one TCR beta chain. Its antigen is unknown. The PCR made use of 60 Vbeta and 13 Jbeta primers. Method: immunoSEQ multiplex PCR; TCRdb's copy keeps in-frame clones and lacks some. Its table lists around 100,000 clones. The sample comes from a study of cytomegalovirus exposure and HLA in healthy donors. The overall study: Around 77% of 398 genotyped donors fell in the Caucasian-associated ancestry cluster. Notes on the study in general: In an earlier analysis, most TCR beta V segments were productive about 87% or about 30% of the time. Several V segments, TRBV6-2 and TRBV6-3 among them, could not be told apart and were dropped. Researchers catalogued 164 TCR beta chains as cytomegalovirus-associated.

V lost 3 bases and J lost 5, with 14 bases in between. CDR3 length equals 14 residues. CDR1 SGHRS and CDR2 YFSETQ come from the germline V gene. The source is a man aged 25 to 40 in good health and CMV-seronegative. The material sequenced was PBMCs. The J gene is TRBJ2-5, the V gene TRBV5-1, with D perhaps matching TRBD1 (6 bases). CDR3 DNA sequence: TGCGCCAGCAGCTCAGCTATGGGGGCGGAGACCCAGTACTTC. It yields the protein CASSSAMGAETQYF.